This TCR beta chain is from a study of beta chain features in type 1 diabetes. Since all of the isolated RNA was reverse transcribed, expressed TCRB transcripts were what got sequenced. TCRdb's table, derived via immunoSEQ multiplex PCR, lists solely in-frame clones and lacks some. Of some 240,000 clones in the sample, about a tenth were seen once. With 8 bases removed from V and 4 bases from J, the gap between germline ends came to 15 bases. Germline CDR1 KGHSH, CDR2 LQKENI. CDR3 length: 14 residues. Sample: central memory CD4+ T cells from blood. The TCR originated in a man aged 18 to 29 in good health. The rearrangement joins TRBV18 to TRBJ1-5; unclear D gene. For the CDR3, the DNA is TGTGCCAGCGCCGTAGCGGGCTCGAATCAGCCCCAGCATTTT. Translation gives CASAVAGSNQPQHF. The whole variable domain, filled in from reference TRBV18 and TRBJ1-5, reads NAGVMQNPRHLVRRRGQEARLRCSPMKGHSHVYWYRQLPEEGLKFMVYLQKENIIDESGMPKERFSAEFPKEGPSILRIQQVVRGDSAAYFCASAVAGSNQPQHFGDGTRLSIL.